The clone carrying this TCR beta chain has a count of ten or more. Its antigen is undetermined. Patients chosen for sequencing had CD8+CD57+ cells that had expanded, as shown by flow cytometry. Severe acquired aplastic anemia affected all patients. Blood sampling was performed on the patients, and none of them had received therapy by then. Both TCR beta VDJ combination and CDR3 sequence profiling were carried out. Genomic DNA was the template for this profiling. MiXCR, applied by TCRdb to the reads, yields one record per CDR3 protein. The sample includes 120,000 or so distinct CDR3 sequences, approximately 50% of them seen just once. These data come from a study of CD8+CD57+ T cells in acquired aplastic anemia. The study, taken as a whole, reports: Statistical testing detected no significant gap in CD8+ Simpson's diversity between patients and controls. The study identified twenty-nine CD8+ CDR3 sequences shared by patients and controls.

Source material: sorted CD4+, CD8+, or CD8+CD57+ T cells (not recorded which) from PBMCs. The clonotype was recovered from a human donor with aplastic anemia.

DNA for the CDR3: TGTGCCAGCAGTCGGGAAGGAATTACCTACGAGCAGTACTTC. Its protein is CASSREGITYEQYF. The chain has TRBV7-9 and TRBJ2-7; the D gene is possibly TRBD2 (5 bases). V was pared by 6 bases and J by 2 bases, with 14 bases between. In germline, CDR1 is SEHNR, CDR2 FQNEAQ (reference sequence). The length of the CDR3 is 14 residues.